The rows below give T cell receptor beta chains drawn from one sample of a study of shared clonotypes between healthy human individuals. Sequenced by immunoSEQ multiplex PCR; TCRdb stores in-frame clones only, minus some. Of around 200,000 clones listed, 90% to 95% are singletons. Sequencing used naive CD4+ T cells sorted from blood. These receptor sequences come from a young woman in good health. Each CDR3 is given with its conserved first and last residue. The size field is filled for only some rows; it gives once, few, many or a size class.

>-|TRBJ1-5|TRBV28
CASSPEAGGSNQPQHF
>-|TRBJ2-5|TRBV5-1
CASSPLPGLSEETQYF
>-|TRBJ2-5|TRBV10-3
CAISASGIEETQYF
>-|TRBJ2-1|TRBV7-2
CASSSVSGSYNEQFF
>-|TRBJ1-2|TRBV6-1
CASSVPEGQDFYGYTF
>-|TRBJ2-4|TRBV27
CASSAPGEGAKNIQYF
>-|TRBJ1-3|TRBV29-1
CSVGWTVGGNTIYF
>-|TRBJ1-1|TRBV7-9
CASSLGRGNTEAFF
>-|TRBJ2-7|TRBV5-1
CASSLPSGNSYEQYF
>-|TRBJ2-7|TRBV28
CASRPGPNYEQYF
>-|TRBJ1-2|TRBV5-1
CASSLAPAGTLYGYTF
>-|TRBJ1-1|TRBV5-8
CASSLGAIHATEAFF
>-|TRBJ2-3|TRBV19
CASSRGTGVFTDTQYF
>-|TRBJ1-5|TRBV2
CASSAGNQPQHF
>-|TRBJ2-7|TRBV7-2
CASSPPSGVYEQYF
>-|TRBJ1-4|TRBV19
CASSIGGNKEKLFF
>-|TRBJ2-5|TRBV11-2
CASSLVTGTLSQETQYF
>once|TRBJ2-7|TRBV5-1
CASSLGAGGSYEQYF
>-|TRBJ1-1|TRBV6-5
CASSYSNTDTEAFF
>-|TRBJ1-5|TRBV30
CAWSIRDNQPQHF
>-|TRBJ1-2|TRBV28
CASSFRGYGYTF
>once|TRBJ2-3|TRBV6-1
CASRSSGGGADTQYF
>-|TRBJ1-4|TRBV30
CAWTRRANEKLFF
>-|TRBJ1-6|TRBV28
CASSPYRSPLHF
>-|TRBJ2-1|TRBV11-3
CASSLEPGSQFF
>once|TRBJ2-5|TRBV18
CASSPPKGQGVFETQYF
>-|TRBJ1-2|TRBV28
CASTSPTGLNYGYTF
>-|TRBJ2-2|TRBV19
CASSPRGGQFSTGELFF
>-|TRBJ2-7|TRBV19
CASSETGTSGMEQYF
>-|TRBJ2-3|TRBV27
CASSSSSATDTQYF
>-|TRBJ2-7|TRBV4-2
CASSQSTGEEHYEQYF
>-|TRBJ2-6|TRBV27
CASSSPGQGFSGANVLTF
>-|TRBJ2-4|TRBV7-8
CASGATSGNIQYF
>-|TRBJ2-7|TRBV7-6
CASSDFTGLGYEQYF
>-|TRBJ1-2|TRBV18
CASSPLYGYTF
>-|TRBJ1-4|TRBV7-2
CASSPAFRGTDNEKLFF
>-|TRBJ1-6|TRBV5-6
CASSLESNSPLHF
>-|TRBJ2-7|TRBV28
CASSLGSGRNEQYF
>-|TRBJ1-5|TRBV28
CASSVRRDQPQHF
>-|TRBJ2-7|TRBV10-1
CASSEWLAGGEQYF
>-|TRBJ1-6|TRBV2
CASGRDSYNSPLHF
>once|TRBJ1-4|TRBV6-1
CAIEEGNEKLFF
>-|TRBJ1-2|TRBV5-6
CASSLEGTVYGYTF
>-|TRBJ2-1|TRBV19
CASRGLAGPNLNNEQFF
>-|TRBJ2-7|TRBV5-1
CASSLAGSSGSFAYEQYF
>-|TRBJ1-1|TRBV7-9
CASSYGTGAMNTEAFF
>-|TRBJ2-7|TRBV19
CASSRMGALSYEQYF
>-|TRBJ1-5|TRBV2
CASSVLLLGSQHF
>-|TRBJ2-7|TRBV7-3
CASSSATGIHEQYF
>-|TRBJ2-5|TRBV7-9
CASSHARDREGETQYF
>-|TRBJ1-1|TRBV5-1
CASSLRQNTEAFF
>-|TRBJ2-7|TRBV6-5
CASSLSGSSYEQYF
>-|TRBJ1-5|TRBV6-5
CASSYQRAAPQHF
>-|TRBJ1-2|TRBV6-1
CATLARGIIYGYTF